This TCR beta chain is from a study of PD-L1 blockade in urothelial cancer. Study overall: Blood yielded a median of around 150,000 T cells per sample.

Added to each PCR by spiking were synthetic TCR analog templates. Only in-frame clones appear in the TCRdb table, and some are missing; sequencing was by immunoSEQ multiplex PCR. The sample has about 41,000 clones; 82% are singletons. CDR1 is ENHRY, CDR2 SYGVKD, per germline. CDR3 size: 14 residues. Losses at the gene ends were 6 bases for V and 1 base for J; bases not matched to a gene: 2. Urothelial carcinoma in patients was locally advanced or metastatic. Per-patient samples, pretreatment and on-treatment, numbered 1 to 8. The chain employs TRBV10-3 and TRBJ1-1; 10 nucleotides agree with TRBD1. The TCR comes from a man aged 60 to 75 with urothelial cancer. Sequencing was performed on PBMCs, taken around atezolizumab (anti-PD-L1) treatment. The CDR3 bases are TGTGCCATCAGGGGGACAGGGGAGAACACTGAAGCTTTCTTT. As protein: CAIRGTGENTEAFF.